The 5 T cell receptor beta chains given below trace back to one sample, sequenced in a study of blood T cell repertoires in COVID-19. Clones were read by immunoSEQ multiplex PCR, and TCRdb kept only the in-frame ones, dropping some. The sample records roughly 280,000 clones, about 88% being singletons. The sample comprised PBMCs or T cells enriched from blood (not recorded which). All receptors come from a woman aged 50 to 60 who had recovered from COVID-19.

The chain uses TRBV5-1 and TRBJ1-2, with D tentatively TRBD1 (5 bases). V lost 3 bases to trimming and J lost 3 bases, with 12 bases between them. The CDR3 covers 14 residues. CDR1 SGHRS and CDR2 YFSETQ come from the germline V gene. The CDR3 reads CASSSDPGDYGYTF. CDR3 DNA sequence: TGCGCCAGCAGCTCGGACCCGGGGGACTATGGCTACACCTTC.

V and J are TRBV2 and TRBJ2-3; 10 bases agree with TRBD2. This CDR3 region has 16 residues. J lost 2 bases, V lost 1 base, and 3 bases had no gene match. Germline CDR1 and CDR2: SNHLY and FYNNEI. Here the CDR3 DNA reads TGTGCCAGCAGTGAAGGCCTAGCGGGAGCCACAGATACGCAGTATTTT. It codes for CASSEGLAGATDTQYF.

V usage is TRBV24-1 and J usage is TRBJ1-5, with D tentatively TRBD1 (6 bases). Germline CDR1 is KGHDR and CDR2 is SFDVKD. CDR3 length: 16 residues. The V end lost 3 bases, the J end lost 7 bases, and 18 bases lay between the germline ends. CDR3 sequence: CATSDPDGGAGQPQHF. Written as DNA, the CDR3 is TGTGCCACCAGTGATCCAGACGGGGGGGCCGGGCAGCCCCAGCATTTT.

The CDR3 reads CASSPRDRRSYEQYF. The CDR3 bases are TGCGCCAGCAGCCCCAGGGACAGGAGATCCTACGAGCAGTACTTC. V usage is TRBV4-1 and J usage is TRBJ2-7; TRBD1 matches 8 bases. V shed 4 bases, J shed 1 base, and the junction held 6 bases outside the gene matches. The CDR3 is 15 residues long. Germline CDR1 reads MGHRA; CDR2 reads YSYEKL.

The chain couples TRBV24-1 to TRBJ2-7; 7 bases are shared with TRBD2. The CDR3 has 14 residues. Trimming removed 9 bases from V and 0 bases from J; junction bases left unmatched: 7. The V gene's germline CDR1 is KGHDR and CDR2 SFDVKD. CDR3 DNA sequence: TGTGCCACCGAGGACCCGGGGGGCTCCTACGAGCAGTACTTC. Translated, it gives CATEDPGGSYEQYF.